A selection of T cell receptor beta chains follows, all from one sample in a study of shared clonotypes between healthy human individuals. Sequencing was performed with immunoSEQ multiplex PCR; in TCRdb, only in-frame clones are kept and a portion is missing. The table shows 2 million to 2.5 million clones, with 85% to 95% occurring only once. Sequencing was carried out using naive CD4+ T cells from PBMCs. The receptors stem from a man aged 18 to 30 in good health. Some clones in this sample may be carry-over from other donors' samples. Both conserved end residues are part of each CDR3. A D gene is named only where the DNA matches it firmly. The size entry is marked missing in some rows and otherwise reads once, few, many or a size class.

J gene: TRBJ1-4; D gene: TRBD1; V gene: TRBV30; clone size: NA; CDR3 protein: CAGQSGQGISKRNEKLFF; CDR3 DNA: TGTGCCGGCCAATCGGGACAGGGGATTAGTAAGCGGAATGAAAAACTGTTTTTT
J gene: TRBJ2-2; D gene: NA; V gene: TRBV7-8; clone size: NA; CDR3 protein: CASSIQRASQGELFF; CDR3 DNA: TGTGCCAGCAGCATCCAGCGGGCGTCACAGGGGGAGCTGTTTTTT
J gene: TRBJ1-1; D gene: NA; V gene: TRBV5-1; clone size: NA; CDR3 protein: CASSQLDGRTEAFF; CDR3 DNA: TGCGCCAGCAGCCAACTTGATGGGAGAACTGAAGCTTTCTTT
J gene: TRBJ1-6; D gene: NA; V gene: TRBV28; clone size: NA; CDR3 protein: CASRSWDNSPLHF; CDR3 DNA: TGTGCCAGCAGATCGTGGGATAATTCACCCCTCCACTTT
J gene: TRBJ2-3; D gene: NA; V gene: TRBV28; clone size: NA; CDR3 protein: CANGRMGTDTQYF; CDR3 DNA: TGTGCAAACGGGAGAATGGGCACAGATACGCAGTATTTT
J gene: TRBJ1-2; D gene: NA; V gene: TRBV7-6; clone size: NA; CDR3 protein: CASSARFGGRNGYTF; CDR3 DNA: TGTGCCAGCAGCGCCCGGTTTGGGGGTAGAAATGGCTACACCTTC
J gene: TRBJ2-1; D gene: NA; V gene: TRBV27; clone size: NA; CDR3 protein: CASSLYGDSEQFF; CDR3 DNA: TGTGCCAGCAGTTTATACGGCGACAGTGAGCAGTTCTTC
J gene: TRBJ2-3; D gene: NA; V gene: TRBV28; clone size: once; CDR3 protein: CASTSWRIFTDTQYF; CDR3 DNA: TGTGCCAGCACCTCCTGGCGGATTTTCACAGATACGCAGTATTTT
J gene: TRBJ2-7; D gene: NA; V gene: TRBV11-3; clone size: once; CDR3 protein: CASSLAGPAYEQYF; CDR3 DNA: TGTGCCAGCAGCTTAGCGGGTCCGGCCTACGAGCAGTACTTC
J gene: TRBJ1-4; D gene: NA; V gene: TRBV5-1; clone size: NA; CDR3 protein: CASSLGRHSGNEKLFF; CDR3 DNA: TGCGCCAGCAGCTTGGGACGCCATTCGGGGAATGAAAAACTGTTTTTT
J gene: TRBJ2-3; D gene: TRBD2; V gene: TRBV13; clone size: NA; CDR3 protein: CASSWRRRTSGLTDTQYF; CDR3 DNA: TGTGCCAGCAGCTGGAGGCGAAGGACTAGCGGACTCACAGATACGCAGTATTTT
J gene: TRBJ2-1; D gene: NA; V gene: TRBV5-1; clone size: NA; CDR3 protein: CASSLSLPAYNEQFF; CDR3 DNA: TGCGCCAGCAGCTTAAGTCTACCGGCCTACAATGAGCAGTTCTTC
J gene: TRBJ2-7; D gene: TRBD2; V gene: TRBV6-5; clone size: NA; CDR3 protein: CASSLGTSGTPEQYF; CDR3 DNA: TGTGCCAGCAGCCTAGGGACTAGCGGGACTCCCGAGCAGTACTTC